Described below is a single TCR beta chain sequence and its context. This record belongs to a study of blood T cell repertoires in COVID-19. Across the study: Sites in the United States, Italy and Spain provided acute and convalescent COVID-19 samples.

This CDR3 has 15 residues. Germline V gene data show CDR1 as LNHDA and CDR2 as SQIVND (reference sequence). J was trimmed by 0 bases and V by 5 bases; bases with no gene match: 5. Per the original methods: For nucleated cells, counts were estimated from reference gene primer amplification. The protocol was immunoSEQ multiplex PCR, while the TCRdb copy is restricted to in-frame clones and leaves out a portion. From that table come the V and J calls and clone size; the DNA was used to work out D and trimming. The sample includes 250,000 to 350,000 clones, 65% to 85% of them seen just once. The chain recombines TRBV19 with TRBJ1-1; 8 bases fit TRBD1. The receptor's source is a human donor with COVID-19, enrolled during active disease. The donor label of this sample is uncertain. The material sequenced was peripheral blood. DNA of the CDR3: TGTGCCAGTAGTTCCCGGACAGGGCTGAACACTGAAGCTTTCTTT. Translated, it gives CASSSRTGLNTEAFF.